Each of the 8 T cell receptor beta chains below was sequenced from the same sample in a study of blood T cells in healthy people across ages. Using a J-beta primer mix together with a sample-barcoded 5' primer, a second PCR was run for roughly 6 to 12 cycles. TCRdb re-derived calls from the 5' RACE reads in MiXCR, one entry per CDR3 protein. The data contain about 730,000 distinct CDR3 sequences, about 42% of them singletons. Sequences were obtained from blood. The receptors were sampled from a woman aged 55-70 years in good health.

This clonotype was seen a few times. The CDR3 is CASSYPPYSNEQFF. The DNA for the CDR3 is TGTGCCAGCAGCTATCCTCCTTATAGCAATGAGCAGTTCTTC. V is TRBV5-5 and J is TRBJ2-1; D ambiguous. This CDR3 is built from 14 residues. Germline V gene lookup returns CDR1 SGHKS and CDR2 YYEKEE (reference sequence). The V gene lost 3 bases and the J gene lost 6 bases, with 13 bases spanning the gap.

This clonotype was counted only a few times. The chain has TRBV7-2 and TRBJ1-1, with D maybe TRBD1 (5 bases). Trimming took off 1 base at V and 12 bases at J, with 12 bases between the two ends. Germline CDR1 reads SGHTA; CDR2 reads FQGNSA. The CDR3 is 12 amino acids. Here the CDR3 DNA reads TGTGCCAGCAGCTTAGGGACCAGGGCAACTTTCTTT. Translated, it gives CASSLGTRATFF. Based on the CDR3 plus reference TRBV7-2 and TRBJ1-1, the full variable domain is GAGVSQSPSNKVTEKGKDVELRCDPISGHTALYWYRQSLGQGLEFLIYFQGNSAPDKSGLPSDRFSAERTGGSVSTLTIQRTQQEDSAVYLCASSLGTRATFFGQGTRLTVV.

This clonotype turned up a few times. The chain joins TRBV3-1 to TRBJ1-2, with D possibly matching TRBD1 (5 bases). CDR1 LGHDT and CDR2 YNNKEL come from the germline V gene (reference sequence). The CDR3 has 15 residues. V shed 0 bases and J shed 7 bases, with 15 bases lying between them. CDR3 in amino acids: CASSQEGTHLGGYTF. The CDR3 DNA follows: TGTGCCAGCAGCCAAGAGGGGACCCACTTGGGTGGCTACACCTTC.

This clonotype was seen a few times. The chain has TRBV7-2 and TRBJ1-2; D possibly corresponds to TRBD1 (6 bases). This CDR3 contains 15 residues. CDR1 and CDR2 from the germline V gene are SGHTA and FQGNSA. V was trimmed by 3 bases and J by 7 bases, leaving 18 bases between them. The CDR3 nucleotides are TGTGCCAGCAGCTTTTCCCGGGACACGAGGAGTGGCTACACCTTC. This encodes CASSFSRDTRSGYTF.

The chain has TRBV6-6 and TRBJ2-7; 9 bases align to TRBD2. Germline CDR1 and CDR2: MNHNY and SVGAGI (reference sequence). Trimming cost V 8 bases and J 2 bases; bases outside gene matches: 4. The CDR3 covers 13 residues. For the CDR3, the DNA is TGTGCCAGCGGGACTAGCCCTACCTACGAGCAGTACTTC. Its protein is CASGTSPTYEQYF.

V is TRBV7-9 and J is TRBJ2-1, with 7 bases that match TRBD1. The V gene's germline CDR1 is SEHNR and CDR2 FQNEAQ (reference sequence). This CDR3 has 17 residues. V lost 1 base, J lost 1 base, and 7 bases stayed unmatched. For the CDR3, the DNA is TGTGCCAGCAGCTTAGGGACCCTCAGGGGGTCCTACAATGAGCAGTTCTTC. This sequence encodes CASSLGTLRGSYNEQFF.

The chain is built from TRBV7-2 and TRBJ1-5; D gene unclear. The length of the CDR3 is 13 residues. In germline, CDR1 is SGHTA, CDR2 FQGNSA. Trimming pared 2 bases from V and 5 bases from J, leaving 7 bases between. In DNA form, the CDR3 reads TGTGCCAGCAGCTTACAGGCAGATCAGCCCCAGCATTTT. Translation: CASSLQADQPQHF.

J is TRBJ2-7 and V is TRBV11-3, with D possibly being TRBD1 or TRBD2 (5 bases each). Germline CDR1 reads SGHNT; CDR2 reads YENEEA. The germline V and J ends were trimmed by 4 bases and 3 bases, with 16 bases remaining between them. This CDR3 has 15 residues. Here the CDR3 reads CASSYRTGGDYEQYF. In DNA, the CDR3 is TGTGCCAGCAGCTACAGGACTGGGGGAGACTACGAGCAGTACTTC.